This TCR beta chain appears in the sequencing data of a study of technical replicates of blood from a few donors. Here immunoSEQ multiplex PCR was the method, and the copy in TCRdb shows in-frame clones only, minus some. The sample holds some 66,000 clones, roughly 98% seen once. V lost 5 bases, J lost 8 bases, and 10 bases stayed unmatched. The germline gives CDR1 MNHEY, CDR2 SVGAGI. The CDR3 totals 15 residues. This receptor was identified in a human donor in good health. V and J are TRBV6-5 and TRBJ2-3; 10 bases are a match to TRBD2. The specimen was T cells isolated from PBMCs. Written as DNA, the CDR3 is TGTGCCAGCAGTAGCGGGGGGGGTGCTTTTGGTACGCAGTATTTT. The encoded protein is CASSSGGGAFGTQYF.